These 22 T cell receptor beta chains originate from one sample sequenced in a study of T cells expressing NK-cell markers (dated by TCRdb to 2018 to 2020). The library was made by 5' RACE. Sequencing instrument: Illumina HiSeq 2000. After the reads were reprocessed by TCRdb, one entry was made per CDR3 protein sequence, with no DNA. The table held for this sample gives 350,000 to 450,000 distinct CDR3 sequences. Roughly 5.2% of the sample is held by the ten biggest clonotypes. Sequencing input: blood T cells: a sorted CD56 or NKG2C T cell subset, CD4+ or CD8+ T cells, or bulk PBMC T cells (not recorded which). The receptors stem from a man aged 18-75 years in good health.

V and J are TRBV6-1 and TRBJ2-6; TCRdb selects TRBD2, and the lack of DNA leaves this call unchecked. In germline, CDR1 is MNHNS, CDR2 SASEGT. The CDR3 has 16 residues. This CDR3 reads CASSEEGARRANVLTF.

J is TRBJ1-1 and V is TRBV12-3 or TRBV12-4; with no DNA, the TCRdb D assignment of TRBD1 cannot be verified. The CDR3 covers 15 residues. CDR3 in amino acids: CASSATGTVNTEAFF.

CDR3 region: CASTKISNQPQHF. The chain is built from TRBV2 and TRBJ1-5. Germline values: CDR1 SNHLY, CDR2 FYNNEI. The CDR3 contains 13 residues.

The chain couples TRBV6-5 to TRBJ1-1. The CDR3 is 12 amino acids. Per the germline V gene, CDR1 is MNHEY and CDR2 is SVGAGI. CDR3 loop: CASSYSGEGAFF.

The chain recombines TRBV7-2 with TRBJ2-7; the TRBD1 assignment by TCRdb is unverifiable without DNA. In germline, CDR1 is SGHTA, CDR2 FQGNSA. The CDR3 consists of 15 residues. CDR3 in amino acids: CASSSKRSLSYEQYF.

The V call is TRBV4-2, the J call TRBJ2-7; the D call of TRBD1 rests on TCRdb alone, since no DNA is present to check it. The CDR3 length is 16 residues. Germline V CDR1 and CDR2: LGHNA, YNFKEQ. CDR3 amino acids: CASSRKSGQTPYEQYF.

The rearrangement uses TRBV5-1 and TRBJ1-5; TCRdb indicates TRBD1, and absent DNA this call remains unverified. Per germline, CDR1 SGHRS and CDR2 YFSETQ. This CDR3 has 14 residues. CDR3: CASSLTGPPEPQHF.

This chain links TRBV5-1 with TRBJ2-5; TCRdb calls TRBD1, which cannot be checked without DNA. Germline lookup yields CDR1 SGHRS and CDR2 YFSETQ. The CDR3 has 12 residues. This chain's CDR3 is CASRGVVETQYF.

This chain connects TRBV6-5 to TRBJ2-1; TCRdb gives TRBD1 as the D gene, but with no DNA this cannot be confirmed. CDR1 is MNHEY, CDR2 SVGAGI, per germline. The CDR3 has 17 amino acids. CDR3 protein: CASSYEGTRRSYNEQFF.

The gene calls are TRBV6-1 and TRBJ2-3; TCRdb lists TRBD2, though no DNA is available to test this call. This CDR3 has 15 amino acids. Germline CDR1 and CDR2: MNHNS and SASEGT. Here the CDR3 reads CASSHPSGGKDTQYF.

The chain has TRBV7-9 and TRBJ2-7. CDR1 and CDR2 (germline): SEHNR, FQNEAQ (reference sequence). The CDR3 sequence is 12 residues long. Here the CDR3 reads CASSRDYYEQYF. Supplemented by reference TRBV7-9 and TRBJ2-7, the full variable domain reads DTGVSQNPRHKITKRGQNVTFRCDPISEHNRLYWYRQTLGQGPEFLTYFQNEAQLEKSRLLSDRFSAERPKGSFSTLEIQRTEQGDSAMYLCASSRDYYEQYFGPGTRLTVT.

CDR3 region: CASSPRRGLAGGHNEQFF. This chain joins TRBV5-1 and TRBJ2-1; the D call of TRBD2 rests on TCRdb alone, since no DNA is present to check it. The CDR3 spans 18 residues. CDR1 and CDR2 from the germline V gene are SGHRS and YFSETQ.

The chain recombines TRBV12-3 or TRBV12-4 with TRBJ2-2; as DNA is missing, the TRBD2 call by TCRdb cannot be tested. The CDR3 is made up of 15 amino acids. The CDR3 sequence is CASSGLAGNLGELFF.

The J gene is TRBJ2-3, the V gene TRBV12-3 or TRBV12-4; TCRdb indicates TRBD1, and absent DNA this call remains unverified. This CDR3 has 16 amino acids. This CDR3 is CASSPRQGGRTDTQYF.

The chain has TRBV7-8 and TRBJ2-4; TCRdb outputs TRBD1, but without DNA this stays unchecked. There are 14 residues in the CDR3. From germline, CDR1 is SGHVS and CDR2 FQNEAQ. The CDR3 here is CASSSRDRGNIQYF.

The genes are TRBV28 and TRBJ2-7; no DNA is available, so the TRBD2 call from TCRdb remains unchecked. This CDR3 comprises 14 residues. Germline CDR1 is MDHEN and CDR2 is SYDVKM. The CDR3 spells CASKRTGLSYEQYF.

This chain uses TRBV7-9 with TRBJ1-6; the D gene TCRdb calls, TRBD1, cannot be checked with no DNA. Per germline, CDR1 SEHNR and CDR2 FQNEAQ (reference sequence). The CDR3 has 16 residues. CDR3: CASSTTGQVNMAPLHF.

The V and J genes are TRBV7-9 and TRBJ2-1; TCRdb gives TRBD2 as the D gene, but with no DNA this cannot be confirmed. CDR1 SEHNR and CDR2 FQNEAQ come from the germline V gene (reference sequence). The CDR3 consists of 16 residues. The CDR3 is CASSHPSGGDVGEQFF.

The rearrangement uses TRBV5-5 and TRBJ2-1; TCRdb gives TRBD1 as the D gene, but with no DNA this cannot be confirmed. There are 16 residues in the CDR3. The germline V gene has CDR1 SGHKS and CDR2 YYEKEE (reference sequence). The chain's CDR3 is CASSSSSIPRMLEQFF.

The chain has TRBV12-3 or TRBV12-4 and TRBJ1-2; the TCRdb call, TRBD1, lacks DNA for checking. The CDR3 extends over 14 amino acids. CDR3 loop: CAVLQKDRGHGYTF.

The CDR3 here is CSAPNSADTQYF. The rearrangement links TRBV20-1 to TRBJ2-3. Germline values: CDR1 DFQATT, CDR2 SNEGSKA (reference sequence). This CDR3 has 12 residues.

CDR3 sequence reads: CASSPGTNSYMNTEAFF. The chain uses TRBV5-1 and TRBJ1-1; TCRdb selects TRBD1, and the lack of DNA leaves this call unchecked. The V gene's germline CDR1 is SGHRS and CDR2 YFSETQ. The CDR3 consists of 17 residues.